Listed below are T cell receptor beta chains from one sample, sequenced in a study of siplizumab effects on memory and regulatory T cells. The table came from immunoSEQ multiplex PCR; TCRdb's copy has only in-frame clones and leaves some out. The sample consists of 100,000 or so clones, 85% to 95% of them appearing once. Material for sequencing was non-Treg CD4+ T cells sorted from blood. The receptors were sampled from a human donor in good health. Each CDR3 is given with its conserved first and last residue. A D gene is named only where the DNA matches it firmly. Size is stated for part of the rows, as once, few or many counts, or as a class when the clone is expanded.

j_gene,abundance,d_gene,v_gene,CDR3aa,CDR3nt
TRBJ2-1,-,TRBD2,TRBV11-2,CASSLVGAGGPEQFF,TGTGCCAGCAGCTTAGTTGGAGCGGGAGGGCCGGAGCAGTTCTTC
TRBJ1-5,-,-,TRBV30,CAWKSDAAGNQPQHF,TGTGCCTGGAAGTCAGATGCGGCGGGCAATCAGCCCCAGCATTTT
TRBJ1-5,-,-,TRBV28,CASQTGYQPQHF,TGTGCCAGCCAAACAGGGTATCAGCCCCAGCATTTT
TRBJ2-5,-,-,TRBV7-9,CASSAWDNKQETQYF,TGTGCCAGCAGCGCATGGGACAACAAGCAAGAGACCCAGTACTTC
TRBJ1-2,-,-,TRBV5-4,CASSLGSGYGYTF,TGTGCCAGCAGCTTGGGATCCGGCTATGGCTACACCTTC
TRBJ2-7,once,-,TRBV5-1,CASSTREKSSYEQYF,TGCGCCAGCAGCACCCGGGAGAAGAGCTCCTACGAGCAGTACTTC
TRBJ2-2,-,-,TRBV6-6,CASSLQWDSTGELFF,TGTGCCAGCAGTCTTCAATGGGATTCCACCGGGGAGCTGTTTTTT
TRBJ2-3,-,TRBD2,TRBV11-2,CASSLGTSGRAGDTQYF,TGTGCCAGCAGCTTGGGGACTAGCGGGAGGGCCGGGGATACGCAGTATTTT
TRBJ1-5,-,-,TRBV5-6,CASSSRVLSNQPQHF,TGTGCCAGCAGCTCCAGAGTTTTGAGCAATCAGCCCCAGCATTTT
TRBJ2-5,-,-,TRBV5-1,CASCLSGIQETQYF,TGCGCCAGCTGCCTTAGCGGAATTCAAGAGACCCAGTACTTC
TRBJ2-5,-,-,TRBV11-2,CASSEGTREETQYF,TGTGCCAGCAGCGAAGGGACCCGCGAAGAGACCCAGTACTTC
TRBJ2-5,-,-,TRBV15,CATSREVRETQYF,TGTGCCACCAGCAGAGAAGTTAGAGAGACCCAGTACTTC
TRBJ2-2,-,-,TRBV30,CAWSPGVSTGELFF,TGTGCCTGGAGCCCGGGAGTCTCCACCGGGGAGCTGTTTTTT
TRBJ2-2,-,-,TRBV9,CASSVGPDPNTGELFF,TGTGCCAGCAGCGTAGGTCCAGACCCGAACACCGGGGAGCTGTTTTTT
TRBJ2-1,-,TRBD2,TRBV7-3,CASSPSGRTYNEQFF,TGTGCCAGCAGTCCTAGCGGGAGGACCTACAATGAGCAGTTCTTC
TRBJ1-5,-,-,TRBV11-2,CASSLDSVLNQPQHF,TGTGCCAGCAGCTTAGACTCAGTCCTGAATCAGCCCCAGCATTTT
TRBJ1-2,-,-,TRBV7-8,CASSPRWDSDYGYTF,TGTGCCAGCAGCCCCCGATGGGACTCCGACTATGGCTACACCTTC
TRBJ2-7,once,-,TRBV9,CASSVGGSETYEQYF,TGTGCCAGCAGCGTAGGTGGGAGCGAAACCTACGAGCAGTACTTC
TRBJ2-5,-,-,TRBV15,CATSRDLGETQYF,TGTGCCACCAGCAGAGATCTTGGAGAGACCCAGTACTTC
TRBJ1-6,-,-,TRBV5-1,CASSLDMDSNLYNSPLHF,TGCGCCAGCAGCTTGGACATGGACAGCAATCTCTATAATTCACCCCTCCACTTT
TRBJ2-3,-,TRBD2,TRBV11-1,CASSSTSGSTDTQYF,TGTGCCAGCAGTTCGACTAGCGGGAGCACAGATACGCAGTATTTT
TRBJ2-1,-,TRBD1,TRBV7-3,CASSLTTGFNEQFF,TGTGCCAGCAGCTTAACGACAGGGTTCAATGAGCAGTTCTTC
TRBJ2-6,-,TRBD1,TRBV10-3,CAISEWGQGAPGANVLTF,TGTGCCATCAGTGAGTGGGGACAGGGGGCGCCCGGGGCCAACGTCCTGACTTTC
TRBJ1-1,-,-,TRBV5-6,CASSPNTGINTEAFF,TGTGCCAGCAGCCCGAATACGGGGATTAACACTGAAGCTTTCTTT
TRBJ1-2,-,TRBD1,TRBV28,CASSFYRGNYGYTF,TGTGCCAGCAGTTTCTACAGGGGGAACTATGGCTACACCTTC
TRBJ2-1,-,TRBD1,TRBV7-3,CASSLRQGNEQFF,TGTGCCAGCAGCTTACGACAGGGGAATGAGCAGTTCTTC
TRBJ2-1,-,TRBD2,TRBV7-3,CASSPGLAGGGEQFF,TGTGCCAGCAGCCCCGGACTAGCGGGAGGAGGTGAGCAGTTCTTC
TRBJ2-7,-,-,TRBV5-5,CASSLIGYEQYF,TGTGCCAGCAGCTTGATCGGGTACGAGCAGTACTTC
TRBJ2-6,-,-,TRBV28,CASSFTTRINVLTF,TGTGCCAGCAGTTTCACCACAAGGATCAACGTCCTGACTTTC
TRBJ2-1,once,-,TRBV19,CASSTTDSRGYNEQFF,TGTGCCAGTAGTACCACCGACAGTCGGGGTTACAATGAGCAGTTCTTC
TRBJ2-4,-,-,TRBV11-2,CASSLTHRVRIDIQYF,TGTGCCAGCAGCTTAACACACAGGGTTAGGATAGACATTCAGTACTTC
TRBJ2-7,once,-,TRBV5-1,CASSFLPTYEQYF,TGCGCCAGCAGCTTTCTTCCGACCTACGAGCAGTACTTC